The text below deals with one T cell receptor (beta chain). Its antigen is currently unknown. Trimming shortened V by 4 bases and J by 4 bases, and 5 bases separated the two germline ends. This CDR3 has 11 amino acids. Germline assignment: CDR1 SEHNR and CDR2 FQNEAQ (reference sequence). PCR employed 60 Vbeta and 13 Jbeta primers. Using immunoSEQ multiplex PCR, the repertoire was profiled, and TCRdb retains in-frame clones only, with some absent. The listing records approximately 140,000 clones. These data originate in a study of cytomegalovirus exposure and HLA in healthy donors. Study outcomes and limitations: Apparent HLA restriction characterized most CMV-associated TCR beta chains in a later analysis. What a later analysis reportedly showed was that an Asian-associated ancestry cluster had fewer N-insertions than the 666-donor mean.

The chain links TRBV7-9 to TRBJ2-7; unclear D gene. The receptor's source is a woman younger than 30 in good health and CMV-seronegative. Sequencing was performed on PBMCs. CDR3 in amino acids: CASSSTYEQYF. CDR3 bases: TGTGCCAGCAGCTCCACTTACGAGCAGTACTTC.